Below are 3 T cell receptor beta chains sequenced from a single sample in a study of shared clonotypes between healthy human individuals. Sequenced by immunoSEQ multiplex PCR; TCRdb stores in-frame clones only, minus some. This sample has over 400,000 clones, with roughly 80% found just once. Sequencing was carried out using PBMCs. The receptors shown here come from a woman aged 40 to 50 in good health. Some clones in this sample may be carry-over from other donors' samples.

This clone was detected once. J is TRBJ1-1 and V is TRBV6-5; D is undetermined. The CDR3 has 15 residues. The V end was cut by 0 bases, the J end by 0 bases, with 8 bases between. Germline CDR1 and CDR2: MNHEY and SVGAGI. This CDR3 reads CASSYSLGMNTEAFF. CDR3 nucleotides: TGTGCCAGCAGTTACTCACTGGGGATGAACACTGAAGCTTTCTTT.

J is TRBJ2-5 and V is TRBV2, with 9 bases fitting TRBD2. This CDR3 is 15 amino acids long. CDR1 and CDR2 (germline): SNHLY, FYNNEI. Trimming took 6 bases from V and 4 from J; bases not matched to a gene: 9. The CDR3 sequence: CASRLAGEEGETQYF. Written as DNA, the CDR3 is TGTGCCAGCAGGTTAGCGGGAGAGGAGGGAGAGACCCAGTACTTC.

The chain is built from TRBV27 and TRBJ1-2; the match to TRBD1 covers 7 bases. CDR3 length: 13 residues. From germline, CDR1 is MNHEY and CDR2 SMNVEV (reference sequence). The ends lost 7 bases at V and 5 bases at J; junction bases unmatched: 7. The CDR3 DNA reads as TGTGCCAGCACTCCCGGGACAGAGTATGGCTACACCTTC. Translating gives CASTPGTEYGYTF.